The 9 T cell receptor beta chains listed next were all sequenced from one sample in a study of T cell responses to AZD1222 COVID-19 vaccine. Method: immunoSEQ multiplex PCR; TCRdb's copy keeps in-frame clones and lacks some. The data show fewer than 150,000 clones, with roughly 93% seen just once and around 3.1% held by the top ten. The specimen comprised peripheral blood, sampled on day 0 of AZD1222 vaccination. These receptors came from an adult in good health.

The chain combines TRBV7-3 with TRBJ1-2; weak D call: TRBD1 (5 bases). This CDR3 has 15 amino acids. Germline V CDR1 and CDR2: SGHTA, FQGTGA. V was trimmed by 0 bases and J by 0 bases, leaving 8 bases between them. CDR3 nucleotide sequence: TGTGCCAGCAGCTTAACTGGGGGAACTAACTATGGCTACACCTTC. Its protein product is CASSLTGGTNYGYTF.

V usage is TRBV4-3 and J usage is TRBJ1-6, with 9 positions matching TRBD1. The CDR3 runs to 16 residues. V was pared by 2 bases and J by 9 bases, with 8 bases of the junction left unmatched. Germline V gives CDR1 LGHNA, CDR2 YSLEER. CDR3 nucleotide sequence: TGCGCCAGCAGCCAAAGAGGACAGGGGCAGGGTTCACCCCTCCACTTT. Translation: CASSQRGQGQGSPLHF.

The chain couples TRBV28 to TRBJ1-1; D remains unclear. The CDR3 loop spans 11 amino acids. The V gene's germline CDR1 is MDHEN and CDR2 SYDVKM. Trimming removed 3 bases at V and 4 bases at J, with 3 bases between. The CDR3 protein is CASSFITEAFF. CDR3 coding DNA: TGTGCCAGCAGTTTTATCACTGAAGCTTTCTTT. Drawing the rest from reference TRBV28 and TRBJ1-1, the complete variable domain is DVKVTQSSRYLVKRTGEKVFLECVQDMDHENMFWYRQDPGLGLRLIYFSYDVKMKEKGDIPEGYSVSREKKERFSLILESASTNQTSMYLCASSFITEAFFGQGTRLTVV.

V usage is TRBV3-1 (or the pseudogene TRBV3-2) and J usage is TRBJ2-1; perhaps TRBD1 as D (6 bases). This CDR3 contains 14 residues. V lost 4 bases and J 9 bases, leaving 16 bases between the germline ends. Looked up from germline, CDR1 is LGHDT and CDR2 is YNNKEL (reference sequence). CDR3 region: CASSLLGGLREQFF. CDR3 coding DNA: TGTGCCAGCAGCCTACTAGGGGGATTGCGTGAGCAGTTCTTC.

This clone was recorded only once. The chain links TRBV19 to TRBJ2-1; 8 nucleotides line up with TRBD2. The CDR3 has 16 residues. Germline trimming cut 6 bases from V and 2 bases from J; bases unmatched to any gene: 9. CDR1 and CDR2 from the germline V gene are LNHDA and SQIVND (reference sequence). CDR3 sequence reads: CASSTALAGPYNEQFF. CDR3 bases: TGTGCCAGTAGCACAGCCTTAGCGGGGCCCTACAATGAGCAGTTCTTC.

The chain has TRBV7-3 and TRBJ2-2; 7 positions agree with TRBD2. CDR1 and CDR2 from the germline V gene are SGHTA and FQGTGA. The CDR3 loop spans 17 amino acids. V gave up 5 bases and J gave up 2 bases; unmatched junction bases: 11. The CDR3 protein is CASSPHELATNTGELFF. In DNA form, the CDR3 reads TGTGCCAGCAGCCCCCACGAACTAGCGACTAACACCGGGGAGCTGTTTTTT. The variable domain in full, with the rest retrieved from reference TRBV7-3 and TRBJ2-2, is GAGVSQTPSNKVTEKGKYVELRCDPISGHTALYWYRQSLGQGPEFLIYFQGTGAADDSGLPNDRFFAVRPEGSVSTLKIQRTERGDSAVYLCASSPHELATNTGELFFGEGSRLTVL.

V usage is TRBV14 and J usage is TRBJ2-7; TRBD1 or TRBD2 may be the D gene (5 bases each). Germline assignment: CDR1 SGHDN and CDR2 FVKESK. Trimming pared 4 bases from V and 0 bases from J, leaving 13 bases between. The CDR3 length is 15 residues. CDR3 region: CASSRLEGLSYEQYF. In DNA form, the CDR3 reads TGTGCCAGCAGCCGACTTGAGGGGCTCTCCTACGAGCAGTACTTC.

This chain uses TRBV4-2 with TRBJ1-5; the D gene is possibly TRBD1 (6 bases). This CDR3 is 15 amino acids long. Trimming took off 0 bases at V and 2 bases at J, with 8 bases between the two ends. Germline V gene lookup returns CDR1 LGHNA and CDR2 YNFKEQ. CDR3 amino acids: CASSQERGGNQPQHF. In DNA, the CDR3 is TGTGCCAGCAGCCAAGAAAGGGGGGGCAATCAGCCCCAGCATTTT.

The V call is TRBV6-5, the J call TRBJ2-7; D not resolved. V lost 6 bases, J lost 3 bases, and 12 bases lay in between. Per the germline V gene, CDR1 is MNHEY and CDR2 is SVGAGI. The CDR3 runs 13 residues. Here the CDR3 reads CASRTGPVYEQYF. CDR3 bases: TGTGCCAGCAGAACGGGTCCCGTCTACGAGCAGTACTTC.